Sequencing of this T cell receptor beta chain was carried out in a study of cytomegalovirus exposure and HLA in healthy donors. Concerning this clone itself: Its antigen is not identified.

Study observations and caveats: The study reported that TCR beta sequences accurately predicted HLA-A and HLA-B alleles in most subjects. TCR beta V- and J-gene trimming, according to a later analysis, was linked to a missense DCLRE1C variant.

The PCR was carried out with 60 Vbeta primers and 13 Jbeta primers. Sequencing used immunoSEQ multiplex PCR; TCRdb keeps in-frame clones, though not all of them. Listed are approximately 79,000 clones; roughly 0.8% falls within the top ten. Healthy donors of bone marrow made up the group. The sample taken for sequencing was PBMCs. The sequence derives from a boy younger than 18 in good health and CMV-seronegative.

CDR3 protein: CSVGQGAGTEAFF. The DNA of the CDR3 is TGCAGCGTCGGACAGGGGGCAGGGACTGAAGCTTTCTTT. The J gene is TRBJ1-1, the V gene TRBV29-1, with TRBD1 matching over 11 bases. The CDR3 is 13 residues long. V dropped 6 bases and J dropped 5; count of bases not matched to a gene: 5. Germline CDR1 and CDR2: SQVTM and ANQGSEA.